Below, one T cell receptor beta chain is given with its context. This clonotype was observed a single time. No cognate antigen has been identified for it. One base away there is no much larger clone; base qualities are not given. One read represents weak support. The data belong to a study of regulatory T cells in long-lasting Graves disease listed by TCRdb under 2021. In the study overall: Newly diagnosed Graves' disease patients had taken antithyroid drugs for less than 3 months. Patients with persistent Graves' disease were compared with patients with newly diagnosed Graves' disease using TCR sequencing and RNA sequencing of peripheral blood. A total of around 35 samples underwent TCR sequencing: some 13 from persistent and around 20 from newly diagnosed Graves' disease patients. The study took place in China and was registered as a clinical trial.

On the study overall, not on this receptor specifically: The small sample size was acknowledged by the authors as a limitation that may reduce accuracy. Compared with newly diagnosed patients, persistent Graves' disease patients had lower TCR Shannon entropy and fewer highly expanded clones, which suggests clonal expansion. TRBV28, TRBJ1-2 and TRBJ2-5 were preferentially used in persistent disease, while TRBV20-1 and TRBJ2-1 were favored in newly diagnosed disease. A larger number of public clonotypes was shared among persistent patients (approximately 3,000) than among newly diagnosed patients (around 890). Sequencing and analysis were limited to the TCR beta chain. Peripheral blood alone was examined, since thyroid tissue, which constituted the primary lesion, could not be accessed.

This sample's time point label indicates: newly diagnosed GD, antithyroid drugs for less than 3 months. For both TCR sequencing and RNA sequencing, RNA was extracted from PBMCs in TRIzol. Graves' disease was diagnosed according to American Thyroid Association guidelines. Patients were recruited from an endocrinology department in Xi'an, China. Each patient gave 7 to 9.5 milliliters of peripheral blood, collected in an EDTA anticoagulant tube. Ficoll Paque Plus density gradient separation was used to isolate PBMCs, and no further T cell sorting was performed. An Agilent 2100 Bioanalyzer and agarose gel were used to check RNA quality, and a NanoDrop 2000 was used to measure RNA concentration. The germline V gene (reference sequence) specifies MNHEY as CDR1 and SMNVEV as CDR2. The CDR3 covers 16 residues, taking in both the cysteine and the phenylalanine. CDR3 DNA only is kept here, 48 bases in frame from base 1. V loses 5 bases of germline sequence and J loses 6 bases, and the interval between the two ends is 23 bases.

The library was generated by multiplex PCR. Sequencing used an Illumina HiSeq 4000. TCR beta libraries were built with iRepertoire HTBI primers and Arm-PCR amplification of CDR3 regions. Before sequencing, the PCR products went through gel purification. Per the source publication's procedure: Across samples, roughly 60 TRBV and 13 to 15 TRBJ segments were identified and used for gene usage analysis of CDR3 amino acid clonotypes. Filtered high-quality paired reads were merged into contigs using COPE and FqMerger. BLAST was used to align contigs to IMGT TRBV, TRBD and TRBJ reference genes, and CDR3 was defined according to IMGT. Highly expanded clones were defined as clonotypes with a frequency above 0.1%. Repertoire diversity was measured by Shannon entropy, and V-J evenness by the Gini coefficient. Clonotypes shared by more than one individual were considered public. TCRdb ran its own pipeline on the public reads, namely fastp trimming at Q25 and MiXCR clone calling, and kept in-frame beta chains. Each entry merges the rows of one CDR3 protein and shows their most common DNA and genes. TCRdb, not the original authors, processed these V and J calls. The sample table holds about 540,000 distinct CDR3 sequences, of which roughly 13% were seen once. Of the sample, roughly 9.7% is held by the ten largest clones.

This sample was shared with a second study, whose subject was T cells in Graves' hyperthyroidism and ophthalmopathy. As that second paper reports: Stable Graves' hyperthyroidism was defined as the absence of progression to ophthalmopathy over 18 months of follow-up. Hyperthyroidism patients were aged 18 to 65 years and newly diagnosed, with disease duration of less than 2 months. Any patient with an uncontrolled infection, another autoimmune disease, pregnancy or lactation was excluded. Diagnoses were established on the basis of clinical symptoms, serum thyroxine and TRAb, thyroid ultrasound, and orbital computed tomography. A first-round RT-PCR of the TCR CDR3 used the HTBI primer set with the Qiagen OneStep RT-PCR kit. Blood samples also contained most of the expanded thyroid clonotypes (frequency above 0.001), which suggests that blood repertoires may reflect thyroid immune responses. A 13 V-J signature model separated ophthalmopathy from stable hyperthyroidism, with nearly 90% sensitivity and about 81% specificity in cross-validation and 80%/75% in testing. In validation, progression to ophthalmopathy was predicted by the model with nearly 71% sensitivity and roughly 76% specificity, a median of roughly 6 months before onset. To identify TCR V-J signatures that set the groups apart, the researchers used a discovery cohort of about a hundred patients, made up of approximately 43 with Graves' ophthalmopathy and around 58 with stable Graves' hyperthyroidism. Prospective prediction of ophthalmopathy was tested in an independent validation cohort consisting of fewer than 20 hyperthyroidism patients and some 17 patients who later progressed to ophthalmopathy. The 75 to 100 discovery patients were randomly divided into training and test sets at a 7:3 ratio. In addition, the study compared T-cell repertoires in thyroid tissue and in blood from 6 or 7 Graves' hyperthyroidism patients. Following sampling, methimazole starting at 30 mg daily was given to hyperthyroidism patients, and high-dose intravenous methylprednisolone was given to ophthalmopathy patients. The libraries were constructed in a second round of multiplex PCR and then size-selected and purified. Sequencing of the libraries was done on an Illumina HiSeq2000 using paired-end 100 bp reads. SOAPnuke was used to process the raw data, removing reads that contained adapters or uncalled bases, had a mean Phred below 15, or lacked an exact match to the constant primer or identifier. COPE v1.2.5 was used to merge the high-quality paired reads, and each unique nucleotide sequence was defined as a clonotype. MiTCR v1.1 was used to align clonotypes to the IMGT TRBV, TRBD and TRBJ reference segments. Only V-J combinations with frequency above 0.0001, covering approximately 99% of repertoires, were analysed. A TCS score was defined as the ratio between F50 (clonal expansion) and ExV (chaos), using BLOSUM62-based TCRdist between CDR3 peptides within each V-J. Welch's t-statistics and random forest reduced several hundred V-J features to under 15, which were used in a naive Bayes classifier (R e1071). Sample size was not statistically predetermined, and blinding of investigators to group allocation was not performed. The paper describes TCR Vbeta CDR3 sequencing of around 140 peripheral blood samples, made up of roughly 45 ophthalmopathy patients, some 80 hyperthyroidism patients and 17 progressor patients.

This chain is built from TRBV27 and TRBJ2-7; the D gene cannot be resolved reliably. The sample here was peripheral blood mononuclear cells (PBMCs), taken at new diagnosis, from a patient treated with antithyroid drugs. The receptor was derived from a man aged 25 to 40 with Graves disease. Donor details come from another sample of the same person, matched by shared clones. In nucleotide form, the sequence is TGTGCCAGCAGTCCCCACCTCAGTGAAGGGCCAGGCGAGCAGTACTTC. It specifies CASSPHLSEGPGEQYF.